These 15 T cell receptor beta chains were sequenced from one sample in a study of shared clonotypes between healthy human individuals (dated by TCRdb to between 2020 and 2021). Library creation used the immunoSEQ multiplex PCR assay. TCRdb provides this immuneACCESS table in a form limited to in-frame rearrangements. Some clones are lacking; in checked studies, under half of them reflect an unresolved V gene, and why the rest are absent is not known. The table for this sample lists over 1.4 million clones; over 95% of them were counted only once. The ten largest clones add up to roughly 1.2% of the sample. Sequenced input: naive CD4+ T cells sorted from blood. Read against the paper, the sample's cell subset or site label means: CD45RA+ positively selected. These receptors came from a man between 25 and 39 years old in good health.

The chain couples TRBV19 to TRBJ2-7; D unresolved. This CDR3 region has 14 residues. CDR1 is LNHDA and CDR2 is SQIVND in the germline V gene (reference sequence). The ends were cut back, 0 bases at V and 5 bases at J, with 11 bases in the middle. The CDR3 DNA reads TGTGCCAGTAGTATAGATATCCACCGGGACGAGCAGTACTTC. Protein product: CASSIDIHRDEQYF. Complete variable domain (other parts from reference TRBV19 and TRBJ2-7): DGGITQSPKYLFRKEGQNVTLSCEQNLNHDAMYWYRQDPGQGLRLIYYSQIVNDFQKGDIAEGYSVSREKKESFPLTVTSAQKNPTAFYLCASSIDIHRDEQYFGPGTRLTVT.

The chain couples TRBV6-6 to TRBJ2-7, with D tentatively TRBD1 (5 bases). V was cut by 7 bases and J by 2 bases, with 15 bases left in between. Germline CDR1 and CDR2: MNHNY and SVGAGI (reference sequence). CDR3 length: 14 amino acids. CDR3 DNA sequence: TGTGCCAGCAAGGTATCCCTAGGGGCCTACGAGCAGTACTTC. It yields the protein CASKVSLGAYEQYF.

The rearrangement joins TRBV10-1 to TRBJ2-7; unclear D gene. V was cut by 3 bases and J by 0 bases, with 9 bases left in between. The CDR3 is 14 amino acids. Germline V gene data show CDR1 as WNHNN and CDR2 as SYGVQD (reference sequence). For the CDR3, the DNA is TGCGCCAGCAGTGAAAGCTCGCGCTCCTACGAGCAGTACTTC. The encoded protein is CASSESSRSYEQYF.

The chain couples TRBV28 to TRBJ1-1; 7 bases map to TRBD1. V was clipped by 4 bases and J by 4 bases; unmatched bases: 6. Germline V gene sequence: CDR1 MDHEN, CDR2 SYDVKM. The CDR3 is 14 residues long. In nucleotides, the CDR3 is TGTGCCAGCAGTTCCGACAGGGCGGCCACTGAAGCTTTCTTT. Translated, it gives CASSSDRAATEAFF.

The chain recombines TRBV10-2 with TRBJ2-2; 9 positions match TRBD2. This CDR3 has 15 residues. Germline V CDR1 and CDR2: WSHSY, SAAADI. V lost 4 bases and J lost 4; bases outside the gene matches: 4. The CDR3 DNA reads as TGCGCCAGCAGTGGTAGCGGGAGTGTCACCGGGGAGCTGTTTTTT. Its translation: CASSGSGSVTGELFF.

On this clone: Other DNA sequences within the sample encode an identical CDR3. The chain has TRBV9 and TRBJ1-1, with a possible D match to TRBD1 (5 bases). The germline V gene has CDR1 SGDLS and CDR2 YYNGEE. CDR3 length equals 15 residues. V lost 0 bases and J lost 1, with 10 bases in between. CDR3 sequence: CASSVATGGNTEAFF. The DNA for the CDR3 is TGTGCCAGCAGCGTAGCTACCGGGGGGAACACTGAAGCTTTCTTT. The whole variable domain, remainder taken from reference TRBV9 and TRBJ1-1, is DSGVTQTPKHLITATGQRVTLRCSPRSGDLSVYWYQQSLDQGLQFLIQYYNGEERAKGNILERFSAQQFPDLHSELNLSSLELGDSALYFCASSVATGGNTEAFFGQGTRLTVV.

Concerning this clone: Other DNA sequences in the sample encode the same CDR3. Here the CDR3 DNA reads TGTGCCAGCAGGGGCCTAGCGGGAGATTACGAGCAGTACTTC. It translates to CASRGLAGDYEQYF. The gene calls are TRBV6-5 and TRBJ2-7; 10 bases are shared with TRBD2. The J segment lost 4 bases and the V segment lost 6 bases, leaving 6 bases of the junction unmatched. This CDR3 is built from 14 residues. The V gene's germline CDR1 is MNHEY and CDR2 SVGAGI.

The gene calls are TRBV7-4 and TRBJ1-4; D is ambiguous. Germline V gene sequence: CDR1 SGHVT, CDR2 SQSDAQ. The CDR3 contains 12 residues. The V end lost 8 bases, the J end lost 7 bases, and 11 bases lay between the germline ends. In nucleotides, the CDR3 is TGTGCCAGCCAAGACTGGACTGAAAAACTGTTTTTT. Translating it yields CASQDWTEKLFF.

The CDR3 is CASSPGLAGGPVTGELFF. DNA for the CDR3: TGTGCCAGCAGCCCGGGACTAGCGGGAGGGCCCGTCACCGGGGAGCTGTTTTTT. The rearrangement links TRBV5-5 to TRBJ2-2, with 16 bases lining up with TRBD2. Unmatched junction bases numbered 7, after V lost 4 bases and J lost 4 bases. The CDR3 has 18 amino acids. Germline-derived CDR1 and CDR2 are SGHKS and YYEKEE (reference sequence).

CDR3 amino acids: CSVEDRGQTTTTYEQYF. CDR3 bases: TGCAGCGTTGAAGATAGAGGACAGACCACAACTACCTACGAGCAGTACTTC. The chain links TRBV29-1 to TRBJ2-7; D may be TRBD1 (6 bases). Per germline, CDR1 SQVTM and CDR2 ANQGSEA. Trimming shortened V by 0 bases and J by 2 bases, and 20 bases separated the two germline ends. The CDR3 consists of 17 residues.

This clone occurred a few times. This chain uses TRBV27 with TRBJ2-7; D possibly corresponds to TRBD2 (6 bases). The CDR3 runs 14 residues. V lost 5 bases to trimming and J lost 0 bases, with 11 bases between them. In germline, CDR1 is MNHEY, CDR2 SMNVEV (reference sequence). Here the CDR3 reads CASSPDGGSYEQYF. Here the CDR3 DNA reads TGTGCCAGCAGTCCCGACGGGGGCTCCTACGAGCAGTACTTC.

This clone occurred once. This CDR3 is also generated by other DNA sequences in the sample. The chain has TRBV5-4 and TRBJ1-5, with D possibly matching TRBD1 (5 bases). The V end was cut by 0 bases, the J end by 7 bases, with 8 bases between. This CDR3 is built from 13 residues. CDR1 is SGHNT and CDR2 is YYREEE in the germline V gene (reference sequence). CDR3 coding DNA: TGTGCCAGCAGCTTGGAGCCAGGGCAGCCCCAGCATTTT. Translation gives CASSLEPGQPQHF.

V usage is TRBV2 and J usage is TRBJ2-1; D remains ambiguous. Germline V gives CDR1 SNHLY, CDR2 FYNNEI. V was shortened by 7 bases and J by 10 bases, with 14 bases between the two germline ends. This CDR3 spans 12 amino acids. The CDR3 spells CASTESNREQFF. The CDR3 DNA reads as TGTGCCAGCACCGAGAGTAATCGAGAGCAGTTCTTC.

This chain joins TRBV21-1 and TRBJ2-7; the table's D call, TRBD1, has no DNA check behind it. TRBV21-1 is tagged as a pseudogene. The CDR3 has 14 amino acids. The CDR3 DNA reads as TGTGCCAGCAGCAAATTGGACAGGAGCTACGAGCAGTACTTC. The encoded protein is CASSKLDRSYEQYF.

The chain links TRBV11-3 to TRBJ2-3; 7 nucleotides line up with TRBD1. J lost 2 bases, V lost 4 bases, and 3 bases had no gene match. The CDR3 is 14 amino acids. The germline V gene has CDR1 SGHNT and CDR2 YENEEA. In DNA, the CDR3 is TGTGCCAGCAGCTACAGGGGTACCACAGATACGCAGTATTTT. Protein sequence: CASSYRGTTDTQYF.